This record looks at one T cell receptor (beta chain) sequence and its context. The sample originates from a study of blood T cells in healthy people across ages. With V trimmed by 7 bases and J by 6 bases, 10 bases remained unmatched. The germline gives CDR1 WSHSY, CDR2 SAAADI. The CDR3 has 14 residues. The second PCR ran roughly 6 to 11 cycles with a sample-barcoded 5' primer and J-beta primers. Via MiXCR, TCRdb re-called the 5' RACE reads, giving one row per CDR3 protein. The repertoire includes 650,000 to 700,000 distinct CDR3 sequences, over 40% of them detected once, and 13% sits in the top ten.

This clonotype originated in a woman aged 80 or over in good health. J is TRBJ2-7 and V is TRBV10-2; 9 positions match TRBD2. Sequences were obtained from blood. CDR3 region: CASTLAGTVGEQYF. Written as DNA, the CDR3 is TGCGCCAGCACGCTAGCGGGGACCGTCGGCGAGCAGTACTTC.